Following are 3 T cell receptor beta chains from one sample sequenced in a study of blood T cell repertoires in COVID-19. The data were produced by immunoSEQ multiplex PCR, yet TCRdb's version contains in-frame clones alone and is incomplete. Of about 160,000 clones listed, around four fifths were seen once; the top ten hold roughly 8%. Material for sequencing was PBMCs or T cells enriched from blood (not recorded which). The receptors shown here come from a woman aged 45-59 years who had recovered from COVID-19.

V and J are TRBV2 and TRBJ1-1, with a tentative D call TRBD1 (6 bases). The CDR3 has 14 amino acids. Trimming removed 10 bases at V and 1 base at J, with 16 bases between. Germline V lookup: CDR1 SNHLY, CDR2 FYNNEI. The CDR3 coding sequence is TGTGCCACTAGGCTACAGGGCACGAACACTGAAGCTTTCTTT. Translation: CATRLQGTNTEAFF.

The genes are TRBV27 and TRBJ2-5; a possible D gene is TRBD1 (6 bases). The V end was cut by 2 bases, the J end by 4 bases, with 11 bases between. From germline, CDR1 is MNHEY and CDR2 SMNVEV (reference sequence). The CDR3 consists of 14 residues. The CDR3 DNA follows: TGTGCCAGCAGTTTAAAAAGAGGGGGAGAGACCCAGTACTTC. It codes for CASSLKRGGETQYF.

This rearrangement joins TRBV4-2 to TRBJ1-6; D is possibly TRBD1 (5 bases). Germline CDR1 is LGHNA and CDR2 is YNFKEQ. This CDR3 has 17 residues. V lost 1 base and J 7 bases, leaving 17 bases between the germline ends. This CDR3 reads CASSQGSETDLNSPLHF. CDR3 DNA sequence: TGTGCCAGCAGCCAAGGAAGTGAGACAGACCTAAATTCACCCCTCCACTTT.